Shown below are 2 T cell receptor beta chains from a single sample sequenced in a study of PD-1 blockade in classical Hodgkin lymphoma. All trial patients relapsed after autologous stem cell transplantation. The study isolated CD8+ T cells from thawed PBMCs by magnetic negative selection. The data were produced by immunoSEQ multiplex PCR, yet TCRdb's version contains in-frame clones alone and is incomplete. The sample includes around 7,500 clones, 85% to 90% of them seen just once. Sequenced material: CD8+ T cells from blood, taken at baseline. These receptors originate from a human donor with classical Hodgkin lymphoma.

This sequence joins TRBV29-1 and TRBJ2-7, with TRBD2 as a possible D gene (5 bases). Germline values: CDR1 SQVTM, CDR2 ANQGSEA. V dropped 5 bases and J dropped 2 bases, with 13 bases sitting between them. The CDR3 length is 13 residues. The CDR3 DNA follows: TGCAGCGTTCTGGCGGGCAAAACCTACGAGCAGTACTTC. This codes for CSVLAGKTYEQYF.

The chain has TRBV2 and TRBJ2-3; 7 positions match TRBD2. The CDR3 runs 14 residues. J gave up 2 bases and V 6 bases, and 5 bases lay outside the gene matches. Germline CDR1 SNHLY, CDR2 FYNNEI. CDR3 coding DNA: TGTGCCAGCAGGATCGGGGGGTCCACAGATACGCAGTATTTT. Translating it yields CASRIGGSTDTQYF.